Listed below are T cell receptor beta chains from one sample, sequenced in a study of fetal regulatory T cell absence and autoimmunity. Some clones are missing from TCRdb's copy, which holds only in-frame ones; the method was immunoSEQ multiplex PCR. The sample lists around 100,000 clones; about three quarters were seen once. Sequenced input: pancreas tissue. The receptor set was obtained from a male donor with IPEX syndrome. Each CDR3 is given with its conserved first and last residue. D genes are given only for firm matches.

d_call: .
v_call: TRBV15
cdr3_aa: CATSSTPVPQHF

d_call: .
v_call: TRBV7-9
cdr3_aa: CASSLAGTGSGKTQYF

d_call: .
v_call: TRBV10-3
cdr3_aa: CAISDLPRGARETQYF

d_call: .
v_call: TRBV19
cdr3_aa: CASSKTTDSYNEQFF

d_call: TRBD1
v_call: TRBV7-9
cdr3_aa: CASSRDSSYEQYF

d_call: .
v_call: TRBV6-4
cdr3_aa: CASHRTAANQPQHF

d_call: TRBD1
v_call: TRBV5-1
cdr3_aa: CASSAVRQGGGYTF

d_call: .
v_call: TRBV12-2
cdr3_aa: CASRATGGCQPQHF

d_call: .
v_call: TRBV5-1
cdr3_aa: CASSLEGQETQYF

d_call: TRBD2
v_call: TRBV30
cdr3_aa: CAWSVLAGYNEQFF

d_call: TRBD2
v_call: TRBV18
cdr3_aa: CASSPLIRGGAVETQYF

d_call: .
v_call: TRBV18
cdr3_aa: CASSSTNTRGEQYF

d_call: .
v_call: TRBV6-4
cdr3_aa: CASSDLGGANRDEQFF

d_call: .
v_call: TRBV11-3
cdr3_aa: CASSLSYLAEGNEQFF

d_call: TRBD2
v_call: TRBV7-2
cdr3_aa: CASSPPGLAGGNTQYF

d_call: .
v_call: TRBV7-2
cdr3_aa: CASSLEPGRYEQYF

d_call: .
v_call: TRBV9
cdr3_aa: CASSVGQDPSYEQYF

d_call: TRBD2
v_call: TRBV2
cdr3_aa: CASSESLAGTSYEQYF

d_call: .
v_call: TRBV7-9
cdr3_aa: CASSLRPSNEQYF

d_call: .
v_call: TRBV6-5
cdr3_aa: CASSYEPRQGGEQYF

d_call: .
v_call: TRBV9
cdr3_aa: CASSYGGSGNTIYF

d_call: TRBD1
v_call: TRBV9
cdr3_aa: CASSPRQGYEQYF

d_call: .
v_call: TRBV27
cdr3_aa: CASSLAGQSSINEQFF

d_call: .
v_call: TRBV13
cdr3_aa: CASSLGGAKNIQYF

d_call: .
v_call: TRBV5-8
cdr3_aa: CASSYRVGANVLTF

d_call: .
v_call: TRBV7-8
cdr3_aa: CASSRTGGTEAFF

d_call: TRBD2
v_call: TRBV7-2
cdr3_aa: CASRILAGVETQYF

d_call: .
v_call: TRBV7-9
cdr3_aa: CASSLKVIGELFF

d_call: TRBD1
v_call: TRBV29-1
cdr3_aa: CSVEVQGGTEAFF

d_call: .
v_call: TRBV4-2
cdr3_aa: CASSQVSDGYTF

d_call: TRBD2
v_call: TRBV14
cdr3_aa: CASSQEWRGGTDTQYF

d_call: TRBD2
v_call: TRBV27
cdr3_aa: CASGLGLASYEQYF

d_call: .
v_call: TRBV5-1
cdr3_aa: CASSLTNSGNTIYF

d_call: TRBD1
v_call: TRBV5-1
cdr3_aa: CASRNDRAPIGDQPQHF

d_call: TRBD2
v_call: TRBV5-4
cdr3_aa: CASSLLSSGNYEQFF

d_call: .
v_call: TRBV27
cdr3_aa: CASRGLGGGSPLHF

d_call: .
v_call: TRBV4-2
cdr3_aa: CASSQGAGLNTGELFF

d_call: .
v_call: TRBV4-1
cdr3_aa: CASSLWGPPGELFF

d_call: .
v_call: TRBV4-1
cdr3_aa: CASSQDQAGSYEQYF

d_call: .
v_call: TRBV29-1
cdr3_aa: CSVEDPGDQETQYF

d_call: TRBD1
v_call: TRBV19
cdr3_aa: CASSIGTGRENTGELFF

d_call: .
v_call: TRBV5-5
cdr3_aa: CASSLTTGAYGYTF

d_call: TRBD2
v_call: TRBV7-9
cdr3_aa: CASSLGLPGLATDEQYF

d_call: .
v_call: TRBV10-3
cdr3_aa: CAISDGALVWNFYEQYF

d_call: .
v_call: TRBV25-1
cdr3_aa: CASSVSRESQPQHF

d_call: .
v_call: TRBV21-1
cdr3_aa: CASSWGTGYSNQPQHF

d_call: .
v_call: TRBV23-1
cdr3_aa: CANPQGWGRGSTDTQYF

d_call: .
v_call: TRBV27
cdr3_aa: CASTRARGETQYF

d_call: TRBD1
v_call: TRBV6-5
cdr3_aa: CATTDRVSPLHF

d_call: .
v_call: TRBV4-3
cdr3_aa: CASSQAQGGADTQYF

d_call: .
v_call: TRBV4-3
cdr3_aa: CASSQDGQVSSYEQYF

d_call: TRBD2
v_call: TRBV7-2
cdr3_aa: CASSIRILAVNTGELFF

d_call: .
v_call: TRBV6-1
cdr3_aa: CASSEDWGTDTQYF

d_call: .
v_call: TRBV5-4
cdr3_aa: CASSVGGPSYNEQFF

d_call: .
v_call: TRBV7-2
cdr3_aa: CASSLGGGNQPQHF